The 28 T cell receptor beta chains given below trace back to one sample, sequenced in a study of PD-1 blockade in classical Hodgkin lymphoma. The assay was immunoSEQ multiplex PCR, and TCRdb's table has in-frame clones only and misses some. The sample shows 40,000 or so clones, over 70% of them seen only once. Relapses following autologous stem cell transplantation were seen in all patients, with brentuximab vedotin exposure varying. The input for sequencing was peripheral blood mononuclear cells (PBMCs), taken at baseline. These receptors were obtained from a human donor with classical Hodgkin lymphoma.

Notes on this clone: This CDR3 is also generated by other DNA sequences in the sample. The V call is TRBV30, the J call TRBJ1-5; perhaps TRBD1 as D (6 bases). The germline V and J ends were trimmed by 3 bases and 1 base, with 19 bases remaining between them. The germline gives CDR1 GTSNPN, CDR2 SVGIG (reference sequence). This CDR3 contains 17 residues. The CDR3 loop reads CAWRAGAGGASNQPQHF. In DNA, the CDR3 is TGTGCCTGGAGGGCGGGGGCTGGGGGGGCGAGCAATCAGCCCCAGCATTTT.

The chain links TRBV6-6 to TRBJ1-2; D is uncertain. Germline values: CDR1 MNHNY, CDR2 SVGAGI (reference sequence). V gave up 4 bases and J gave up 8 bases, with 17 bases separating them. CDR3 length: 14 amino acids. CDR3 amino acids: CASSSLYIGWGYTF. The CDR3 DNA reads as TGTGCCAGCAGTTCCCTCTACATCGGCTGGGGCTACACCTTC.

This rearrangement joins TRBV25-1 to TRBJ2-7; possibly TRBD1 for D (6 bases). Trimming took off 0 bases at V and 6 bases at J, with 12 bases between the two ends. Germline V CDR1 and CDR2: MGHDK, SYGVNS. The CDR3 extends over 14 amino acids. This CDR3 is CASSEYPQGAEQYF. The CDR3 DNA reads TGTGCCAGCAGTGAATATCCACAGGGTGCCGAGCAGTACTTC.

The chain combines TRBV6-5 with TRBJ1-1, with 8 bases lining up with TRBD1. CDR1 is MNHEY and CDR2 is SVGAGI in the germline V gene. This CDR3 region has 11 residues. CDR3 in amino acids: CSGGGYTEAFF. CDR3 DNA: TGTTCAGGGGGCGGCTACACTGAAGCTTTCTTT.

The chain links TRBV6-1 to TRBJ2-7; the match to TRBD1 covers 7 bases. CDR1 is MNHNS, CDR2 SASEGT, per germline. This CDR3 is 14 amino acids long. The trim removed 7 bases at V and 1 base at J, leaving 7 bases unmatched. Here the CDR3 reads CASIKWTGSYEQYF. CDR3 DNA: TGTGCCAGCATTAAATGGACAGGATCCTACGAGCAGTACTTC.

The chain couples TRBV2 to TRBJ2-7, with 11 bases aligning to TRBD1. This CDR3 has 14 amino acids. The germline V gene encodes CDR1 SNHLY and CDR2 FYNNEI. Trimming at V came to 6 bases and at J to 2 bases, leaving 3 bases not matched to a gene. CDR3 sequence: CASSRGQGAYEQYF. CDR3 in DNA: TGTGCCAGCAGCCGGGGACAGGGGGCCTACGAGCAGTACTTC.

This chain uses TRBV19 with TRBJ1-2; tentative D call: TRBD1 (5 bases). From germline, CDR1 is LNHDA and CDR2 SQIVND (reference sequence). The CDR3 spans 15 residues. V was shortened by 1 base and J by 3 bases, with 12 bases between the two germline ends. CDR3 sequence: CASSIAWGKDYGYTF. The CDR3 nucleotides read TGTGCCAGTAGTATAGCATGGGGGAAGGACTATGGCTACACCTTC.

The chain uses TRBV11-2 and TRBJ2-3, with 7 bases fitting TRBD1. V lost 2 bases, J lost 9 bases, and 5 bases stayed unmatched. This CDR3 contains 13 residues. Germline V gene sequence: CDR1 SGHAT, CDR2 FQNNGV. The DNA of the CDR3 is TGTGCCAGCAGCTTAAACCCCAGGGGGACGCAGTATTTT. Protein sequence: CASSLNPRGTQYF.

This clone is a singleton in its sample. This chain links TRBV5-6 with TRBJ2-1; a weak D match, TRBD2 (5 bases). Looked up from germline, CDR1 is SGHDT and CDR2 is YYEEEE. V was cut by 4 bases and J by 3 bases, with 14 bases left in between. This CDR3 contains 15 residues. The CDR3 bases are TGTGCCAGCAGCAATCTAGCCTCCTTCTACAATGAGCAGTTCTTC. Encoded protein: CASSNLASFYNEQFF. Variable domain in full (rest from reference TRBV5-6 and TRBJ2-1): DAGVTQSPTHLIKTRGQQVTLRCSPKSGHDTVSWYQQALGQGPQFIFQYYEEEERQRGNFPDRFSGHQFPNYSSELNVNALLLGDSALYLCASSNLASFYNEQFFGPGTRLTVL.

This chain connects TRBV5-4 to TRBJ1-2; D is perhaps TRBD1 (5 bases). Germline CDR1 and CDR2: SGHNT and YYREEE (reference sequence). The CDR3 is made up of 14 amino acids. V lost 4 bases and J lost 5, with 15 bases in between. Here the CDR3 reads CASSPEAGRYGYTF. CDR3 DNA: TGTGCCAGCAGCCCGGAGGCAGGGAGGTATGGCTACACCTTC.

The chain has TRBV18 and TRBJ2-6; D is unclear. V gave up 5 bases and J gave up 0 bases, with 5 bases separating them. The CDR3 has 14 amino acids. Germline V lookup: CDR1 KGHSH, CDR2 LQKENI. CDR3 DNA: TGTGCCAGCTCAACGATCTCTGGGGCCAACGTCCTGACTTTC. Amino acids: CASSTISGANVLTF.

This clone showed up just a few times. V is TRBV7-9 and J is TRBJ1-1; unclear D gene. Germline V CDR1 and CDR2: SEHNR, FQNEAQ (reference sequence). CDR3 size: 12 residues. V gave up 4 bases and J gave up 7 bases, with 10 bases separating them. The CDR3 protein is CASSSTRIEAFF. The CDR3 nucleotides read TGTGCCAGCAGCTCAACGAGGATTGAAGCTTTCTTT. Combining the CDR3 with reference TRBV7-9 and TRBJ1-1 gives the whole variable domain DTGVSQNPRHKITKRGQNVTFRCDPISEHNRLYWYRQTLGQGPEFLTYFQNEAQLEKSRLLSDRFSAERPKGSFSTLEIQRTEQGDSAMYLCASSSTRIEAFFGQGTRLTVV.

The chain joins TRBV10-3 to TRBJ1-5; tentative D call: TRBD1 (5 bases). Germline V gene lookup returns CDR1 ENHRY and CDR2 SYGVKD. With 8 bases removed from V and 0 bases from J, the gap between germline ends came to 11 bases. CDR3 length: 14 amino acids. The CDR3 sequence is CAIGKDNSNQPQHF. CDR3 nucleotides: TGTGCCATCGGCAAGGACAATAGCAATCAGCCCCAGCATTTT.

The CDR3 sequence: CASSPGQDHEQYF. The CDR3 DNA reads as TGTGCCAGCTCACCCGGCCAGGACCACGAGCAGTACTTC. J is TRBJ2-7 and V is TRBV18; D is undetermined. CDR3 length: 13 amino acids. V was shortened by 3 bases and J by 5 bases, with 11 bases between the two germline ends. CDR1 and CDR2 (germline): KGHSH, LQKENI.

V is TRBV28 and J is TRBJ2-1; 11 bases align to TRBD2. Germline V lookup: CDR1 MDHEN, CDR2 SYDVKM. V shed 5 bases and J 2 bases; nucleotides not matched to a gene: 5. This CDR3 spans 16 amino acids. The chain's CDR3 is CASSPLAGGTYNEQFF. CDR3 DNA sequence: TGTGCCAGCAGTCCCTTAGCGGGAGGGACCTACAATGAGCAGTTCTTC.

The count of this clone is one. The J gene is TRBJ2-7, the V gene TRBV7-2; D remains unclear. This CDR3 comprises 13 residues. V was cut by 2 bases and J by 4 bases, with 9 bases left in between. Germline V gene data show CDR1 as SGHTA and CDR2 as FQGNSA. CDR3 region: CASSLSQEYEQYF. The CDR3 coding sequence is TGTGCCAGCAGCTTATCCCAGGAGTACGAGCAGTACTTC. The full variable domain, with the rest looked up from reference TRBV7-2 and TRBJ2-7, is GAGVSQSPSNKVTEKGKDVELRCDPISGHTALYWYRQSLGQGLEFLIYFQGNSAPDKSGLPSDRFSAERTGGSVSTLTIQRTQQEDSAVYLCASSLSQEYEQYFGPGTRLTVT.

Concerning this clone: The junction and the germline gene differ at one end; a read error may be behind it. The rearrangement joins TRBV10-1 to TRBJ2-3; D is unresolved. The CDR3 has 17 residues. The V gene's germline CDR1 is WNHNN and CDR2 SYGVQD (reference sequence). Here the CDR3 reads CASGEAKDPSSTDTQYF. The CDR3 DNA follows: TGCGCCAGCGGTGAGGCGAAGGATCCCTCTAGCACAGATACGCAGTATTTT.

The genes are TRBV18 and TRBJ2-7; 9 bases match TRBD1. Germline V CDR1 and CDR2: KGHSH, LQKENI. CDR3 length equals 14 residues. V shed 3 bases, J shed 3 bases, and the junction held 3 bases outside the gene matches. In DNA, the CDR3 is TGTGCCAGCTCACCCGGACAGGGGTTCTACGAGCAGTACTTC. It codes for CASSPGQGFYEQYF.

In its sample, this clone was seen a few times. The rearrangement joins TRBV5-6 to TRBJ2-3; 7 bases map to TRBD1. The germline V gene encodes CDR1 SGHDT and CDR2 YYEEEE. The CDR3 has 15 residues. V shed 1 base and J 4 bases; nucleotides not matched to a gene: 6. The CDR3 spells CASSLQLDRADTQYF. In nucleotides, the CDR3 is TGTGCCAGCAGCTTGCAGCTCGACAGGGCAGATACGCAGTATTTT.

This rearrangement joins TRBV2 to TRBJ2-2; D uncertain. The V gene lost 1 base and the J gene lost 6 bases, with 15 bases spanning the gap. The CDR3 consists of 16 residues. CDR1 is SNHLY, CDR2 FYNNEI, per germline. The CDR3 coding sequence is TGTGCCAGCAGTGAAGGGGCTAGACGACCGGCCGGGGAGCTGTTTTTT. Residues: CASSEGARRPAGELFF. Using reference TRBV2 and TRBJ2-2 for the parts outside the CDR3, the full variable domain is EPEVTQTPSHQVTQMGQEVILRCVPISNHLYFYWYRQILGQKVEFLVSFYNNEISEKSEIFDDQFSVERPDGSNFTLKIRSTKLEDSAMYFCASSEGARRPAGELFFGEGSRLTVL.

The chain uses TRBV9 and TRBJ1-5; possibly TRBD1 for D (5 bases). The CDR3 covers 15 residues. The V end was cut by 0 bases, the J end by 0 bases, with 7 bases between. From germline, CDR1 is SGDLS and CDR2 YYNGEE. The CDR3 DNA reads TGTGCCAGCAGCGTAGGGGGGAGTAGCAATCAGCCCCAGCATTTT. Translated: CASSVGGSSNQPQHF.

V is TRBV30 and J is TRBJ1-5; no clear D. CDR1 GTSNPN and CDR2 SVGIG come from the germline V gene (reference sequence). This CDR3 contains 14 residues. V lost 4 bases, J lost 7 bases, and 17 bases lay in between. CDR3 residues: CAWNLRLESQPQHF. In DNA, the CDR3 is TGTGCCTGGAATCTCAGGCTGGAGAGCCAGCCCCAGCATTTT.

This rearrangement joins TRBV7-8 to TRBJ2-5, with D possibly matching TRBD2 (6 bases). Germline V gene lookup returns CDR1 SGHVS and CDR2 FQNEAQ. This CDR3 contains 16 residues. The V and J ends lost 4 bases and 1 base respectively, with 16 bases between them. In nucleotides, the CDR3 is TGTGCCAGCAGCTCCCCATTAGGGACTCTCCAAGAGACCCAGTACTTC. Protein sequence: CASSSPLGTLQETQYF.

This chain links TRBV4-2 with TRBJ2-5; D gene uncertain. V shed 2 bases and J shed 7 bases, with 20 bases lying between them. The CDR3 covers 16 residues. CDR1 and CDR2 from the germline V gene are LGHNA and YNFKEQ. The CDR3 here is CASSQSPVLGPRTQYF. Written as DNA, the CDR3 is TGTGCCAGCAGCCAATCGCCCGTACTCGGGCCAAGGACCCAGTACTTC.

The chain carries TRBV5-1 and TRBJ2-5; unclear D gene. Germline V gene sequence: CDR1 SGHRS, CDR2 YFSETQ. V shed 0 bases and J shed 2 bases, with 11 bases lying between them. This CDR3 spans 15 amino acids. CDR3 in DNA: TGCGCCAGCAGCTTGGGGACCCCTATTCAAGAGACCCAGTACTTC. Protein: CASSLGTPIQETQYF.

Only one count was recorded for this clone. The junction shows a germline mismatch at one end, possibly a read error. The chain employs TRBV5-6 and TRBJ2-7; no definite D call. Per germline, CDR1 SGHDT and CDR2 YYEEEE. The CDR3 contains 15 residues. In DNA, the CDR3 is TGCGCCAGCAGCCCCCTGGGAAACAGTCCCTACGAGCAGTACTTC. Protein: CASSPLGNSPYEQYF.

This clone appeared once. This chain links TRBV18 with TRBJ2-5; the match to TRBD2 covers 8 bases. V lost 3 bases and J lost 2; bases outside the gene matches: 5. The CDR3 is 15 residues long. CDR1 and CDR2 from the germline V gene are KGHSH and LQKENI. This CDR3 is CASSPPSGGQETQYF. DNA for the CDR3: TGTGCCAGCTCACCTCCCAGCGGGGGTCAAGAGACCCAGTACTTC.

V and J are TRBV11-1 and TRBJ2-7; a weak D match, TRBD1 (6 bases). CDR3 length: 15 residues. The V gene's germline CDR1 is SGHAT and CDR2 FQDESV (reference sequence). V was pared by 2 bases and J by 0 bases, with 11 bases between. CDR3 coding DNA: TGTGCCAGCAGCTTATTACAGGGAAGCTCCTACGAGCAGTACTTC. Translated, it gives CASSLLQGSSYEQYF.